The 20 T cell receptor beta chains below come from one sample, sequenced in a study of beta chain features in type 1 diabetes (dated by TCRdb to between 2017 and 2018). Libraries were prepared through the immunoSEQ multiplex PCR assay. All of the isolated RNA was reverse transcribed with the High Capacity cDNA Reverse Transcription Kit, so expressed TCRB transcripts were sequenced. TCRdb holds this immuneACCESS table with in-frame rearrangements only. Some clones are missing; in checked studies, unresolved V genes explain under half, and the rest has no known cause. Here the sample has around 350,000 clones; over 9.5% occur a single time. The ten largest clones represent approximately 0.015% of the sample. Sequenced: naive CD4+ T cells from blood. The cell subset or site tag for this specimen amounts to: true naive CD4+ T cells. The receptors come from a man between 18 and 35 years old in good health.

The V call is TRBV2, the J call TRBJ1-5; TRBD1 matches 9 bases. The V and J ends lost 2 bases and 1 base, in that order; junction bases with no gene match: 6. The CDR3 has 17 residues. Germline loops: CDR1 SNHLY, CDR2 FYNNEI. CDR3 sequence reads: CASSEFGTGLSNQPQHF. The CDR3 coding sequence is TGTGCCAGCAGTGAATTCGGGACAGGGCTGAGCAATCAGCCCCAGCATTTT.

This clone was picked up a small number of times. This rearrangement joins TRBV7-3 to TRBJ2-7; 9 bases align to TRBD1. CDR3 length equals 15 residues. V shed 5 bases and J 2 bases; nucleotides not matched to a gene: 7. Germline lookup yields CDR1 SGHTA and CDR2 FQGTGA. The CDR3 DNA reads as TGTGCCAGCAGCCCGGGGACAGGGATTCCCTACGAGCAGTACTTC. Translating it yields CASSPGTGIPYEQYF.

This clone has just a few counts. J is TRBJ1-1 and V is TRBV25-1; no definite D call. From germline, CDR1 is MGHDK and CDR2 SYGVNS. V shed 2 bases and J shed 7 bases, with 8 bases lying between them. The CDR3 covers 12 residues. The CDR3 nucleotides are TGTGCCAGCAGTGAAGTCGGGAGTGAAGCTTTCTTT. Translating gives CASSEVGSEAFF.

This clone occurred a few times. The chain joins TRBV5-1 to TRBJ2-5, with 9 nucleotides matching TRBD2. Germline V gives CDR1 SGHRS, CDR2 YFSETQ. The CDR3 loop spans 14 amino acids. Trimming at V came to 4 bases and at J to 2 bases, leaving 3 bases not matched to a gene. In DNA form, the CDR3 reads TGCGCCAGCAGCCCGACTAGCGGACAAGAGACCCAGTACTTC. Its translation is CASSPTSGQETQYF.

The chain links TRBV4-2 to TRBJ2-3; 7 nucleotides match TRBD2. The germline gives CDR1 LGHNA, CDR2 YNFKEQ. Trimming removed 3 bases from V and 0 bases from J; junction bases left unmatched: 6. The CDR3 covers 16 residues. As DNA, the CDR3 is TGTGCCAGCAGCCAGGCGGGGGACGGAAGCACAGATACGCAGTATTTT. The encoded protein is CASSQAGDGSTDTQYF.

The J gene is TRBJ1-6, the V gene TRBV19; D call uncertain. The CDR3 is 12 amino acids. Trimming shortened V by 3 bases and J by 9 bases, and 6 bases separated the two germline ends. The germline V gene has CDR1 LNHDA and CDR2 SQIVND (reference sequence). The CDR3 sequence is CASSIGASPLHF. For the CDR3, the DNA is TGTGCCAGTAGTATCGGAGCTTCACCCCTCCACTTT.

The genes are TRBV6-5 and TRBJ1-5; 7 bases align to TRBD1. The germline CDR1 and CDR2 sequences are MNHEY and SVGAGI. The CDR3 loop spans 15 amino acids. V shed 4 bases and J 4 bases; nucleotides not matched to a gene: 7. The CDR3, as DNA: TGTGCCAGCAGTTCGGGACAGTTAAGAAATCAGCCCCAGCATTTT. Its protein is CASSSGQLRNQPQHF.

V gene TRBV7-2 combines with J gene TRBJ2-7, with a tentative D call TRBD2 (6 bases). Trimming shortened V by 5 bases and J by 2 bases, and 19 bases separated the two germline ends. In germline, CDR1 is SGHTA, CDR2 FQGNSA. There are 16 residues in the CDR3. CDR3 DNA sequence: TGTGCCAGCAGCCGGATGACTAGTCGCCCTCCCTACGAGCAGTACTTC. Translating it yields CASSRMTSRPPYEQYF.

The chain uses TRBV7-2 and TRBJ2-3; TRBD2 is a possible D gene (5 bases). The germline V gene has CDR1 SGHTA and CDR2 FQGNSA. Trimming cost V 4 bases and J 6 bases, with 11 bases left between them. The CDR3 is 13 residues long. The CDR3 DNA reads as TGTGCCAGCAGCTCTGGAGGCGGCGATACGCAGTATTTT. The encoded protein is CASSSGGGDTQYF.

The V gene is TRBV9, the J gene TRBJ1-1, with 8 positions matching TRBD1. Germline assignment: CDR1 SGDLS and CDR2 YYNGEE. Germline trimming cut 4 bases from V and 4 bases from J; bases unmatched to any gene: 9. The CDR3 runs to 15 residues. CDR3 protein: CASSFPGGEFTEAFF. In nucleotides, the CDR3 is TGTGCCAGCAGCTTTCCAGGGGGCGAGTTCACTGAAGCTTTCTTT.

V is TRBV11-1 and J is TRBJ2-5; a possible D gene is TRBD1 (6 bases). This CDR3 has 13 residues. V lost 5 bases, J lost 2 bases, and 9 bases lay in between. Germline loops: CDR1 SGHAT, CDR2 FQDESV (reference sequence). The CDR3 protein is CASSRQDQETQYF. CDR3 coding DNA: TGTGCCAGCAGCCGACAGGATCAAGAGACCCAGTACTTC. The full variable domain, with the rest looked up from reference TRBV11-1 and TRBJ2-5, is EAEVAQSPRYKITEKSQAVAFWCDPISGHATLYWYRQILGQGPELLVQFQDESVVDDSQLPKDRFSAERLKGVDSTLKIQPAELGDSAMYLCASSRQDQETQYFGPGTRLLVL.

The chain carries TRBV4-3 and TRBJ2-3; D uncertain. Germline lookup yields CDR1 LGHNA and CDR2 YSLEER. The CDR3 is 16 amino acids. Trimming pared 0 bases from V and 0 bases from J, leaving 10 bases between. CDR3 amino acids: CASSQDWPRSTDTQYF. The CDR3 DNA reads TGCGCCAGCAGCCAAGATTGGCCCAGAAGCACAGATACGCAGTATTTT.

There are a few counts of this clone. The V call is TRBV5-4, the J call TRBJ2-4, with D maybe TRBD2 (6 bases). This CDR3 region has 16 residues. Per the germline V gene, CDR1 is SGHNT and CDR2 is YYREEE (reference sequence). V was pared by 4 bases and J by 0 bases, with 14 bases between. This CDR3 is CASSRRGGLAKNIQYF. CDR3 sequence (DNA): TGTGCCAGCAGCCGCCGGGGAGGACTAGCCAAAAACATTCAGTACTTC.

The chain combines TRBV6-5 with TRBJ2-2; TRBD1 matches 8 bases. V was pared by 2 bases and J by 1 base, with 3 bases of the junction left unmatched. This CDR3 comprises 16 residues. CDR1 MNHEY and CDR2 SVGAGI come from the germline V gene. CDR3 bases: TGTGCCAGCAGTTACGGGGACAGGAAGAACACCGGGGAGCTGTTTTTT. This codes for CASSYGDRKNTGELFF.

This clone occurred many times. DNA of the CDR3: TGTGCCAGCAGCTGGGACAGGGATCAGCCCCAGCATTTT. It is translated as CASSWDRDQPQHF. The V and J genes are TRBV7-2 and TRBJ1-5, with 9 bases fitting TRBD1. CDR3 length equals 13 residues. V dropped 4 bases and J dropped 5; count of bases not matched to a gene: 0. CDR1 SGHTA and CDR2 FQGNSA come from the germline V gene.

The chain is built from TRBV30 and TRBJ1-1; maybe TRBD1 (5 bases). Trimming pared 4 bases from V and 1 base from J, leaving 7 bases between. There are 12 residues in the CDR3. Germline lookup yields CDR1 GTSNPN and CDR2 SVGIG (reference sequence). The CDR3 loop reads CAWTGQNTEAFF. The CDR3 region has the DNA TGTGCCTGGACAGGACAGAACACTGAAGCTTTCTTT.

This clone has just a few counts. The chain recombines TRBV5-1 with TRBJ2-7; 10 positions match TRBD2. V lost 1 base, J lost 2 bases, and 3 bases stayed unmatched. Germline V lookup: CDR1 SGHRS, CDR2 YFSETQ. The CDR3 contains 15 residues. The chain's CDR3 is CASSLKAGGPYEQYF. The CDR3 DNA is TGCGCCAGCAGCTTGAAAGCGGGAGGGCCCTACGAGCAGTACTTC. Together with reference TRBV5-1 and TRBJ2-7, the CDR3 gives the full variable domain: KAGVTQTPRYLIKTRGQQVTLSCSPISGHRSVSWYQQTPGQGLQFLFEYFSETQRNKGNFPGRFSGRQFSNSRSEMNVSTLELGDSALYLCASSLKAGGPYEQYFGPGTRLTVT.

The chain links TRBV10-3 to TRBJ2-2; D is possibly TRBD1 (5 bases). In germline, CDR1 is ENHRY, CDR2 SYGVKD. The CDR3 consists of 14 residues. V lost 4 bases to trimming and J lost 4 bases, with 10 bases between them. CDR3 DNA: TGTGCCATCAGTGGACAGAAAGGCACCGGGGAGCTGTTTTTT. Protein sequence: CAISGQKGTGELFF.

J is TRBJ2-7 and V is TRBV18; D may be TRBD2 (5 bases). Trimming cost V 6 bases and J 5 bases, with 14 bases left between them. Germline V lookup: CDR1 KGHSH, CDR2 LQKENI. CDR3 size: 13 residues. As DNA, the CDR3 is TGTGCCAGCTCCCTATCGGGGATCAACGAGCAGTACTTC. It yields the protein CASSLSGINEQYF.

This clone has more than one count but fewer than ten. The chain couples TRBV28 to TRBJ2-7, with 8 nucleotides matching TRBD2. Germline CDR1 and CDR2: MDHEN and SYDVKM. The CDR3 totals 12 residues. The V segment lost 7 bases and the J segment 7 bases; nucleotides outside the gene matches: 6. CDR3 nucleotides: TGTGCCAGCACTGAAGCGGGGGTTGAGCAGTACTTC. It codes for CASTEAGVEQYF. The full variable domain, completed using reference TRBV28 and TRBJ2-7, is DVKVTQSSRYLVKRTGEKVFLECVQDMDHENMFWYRQDPGLGLRLIYFSYDVKMKEKGDIPEGYSVSREKKERFSLILESASTNQTSMYLCASTEAGVEQYFGPGTRLTVT.